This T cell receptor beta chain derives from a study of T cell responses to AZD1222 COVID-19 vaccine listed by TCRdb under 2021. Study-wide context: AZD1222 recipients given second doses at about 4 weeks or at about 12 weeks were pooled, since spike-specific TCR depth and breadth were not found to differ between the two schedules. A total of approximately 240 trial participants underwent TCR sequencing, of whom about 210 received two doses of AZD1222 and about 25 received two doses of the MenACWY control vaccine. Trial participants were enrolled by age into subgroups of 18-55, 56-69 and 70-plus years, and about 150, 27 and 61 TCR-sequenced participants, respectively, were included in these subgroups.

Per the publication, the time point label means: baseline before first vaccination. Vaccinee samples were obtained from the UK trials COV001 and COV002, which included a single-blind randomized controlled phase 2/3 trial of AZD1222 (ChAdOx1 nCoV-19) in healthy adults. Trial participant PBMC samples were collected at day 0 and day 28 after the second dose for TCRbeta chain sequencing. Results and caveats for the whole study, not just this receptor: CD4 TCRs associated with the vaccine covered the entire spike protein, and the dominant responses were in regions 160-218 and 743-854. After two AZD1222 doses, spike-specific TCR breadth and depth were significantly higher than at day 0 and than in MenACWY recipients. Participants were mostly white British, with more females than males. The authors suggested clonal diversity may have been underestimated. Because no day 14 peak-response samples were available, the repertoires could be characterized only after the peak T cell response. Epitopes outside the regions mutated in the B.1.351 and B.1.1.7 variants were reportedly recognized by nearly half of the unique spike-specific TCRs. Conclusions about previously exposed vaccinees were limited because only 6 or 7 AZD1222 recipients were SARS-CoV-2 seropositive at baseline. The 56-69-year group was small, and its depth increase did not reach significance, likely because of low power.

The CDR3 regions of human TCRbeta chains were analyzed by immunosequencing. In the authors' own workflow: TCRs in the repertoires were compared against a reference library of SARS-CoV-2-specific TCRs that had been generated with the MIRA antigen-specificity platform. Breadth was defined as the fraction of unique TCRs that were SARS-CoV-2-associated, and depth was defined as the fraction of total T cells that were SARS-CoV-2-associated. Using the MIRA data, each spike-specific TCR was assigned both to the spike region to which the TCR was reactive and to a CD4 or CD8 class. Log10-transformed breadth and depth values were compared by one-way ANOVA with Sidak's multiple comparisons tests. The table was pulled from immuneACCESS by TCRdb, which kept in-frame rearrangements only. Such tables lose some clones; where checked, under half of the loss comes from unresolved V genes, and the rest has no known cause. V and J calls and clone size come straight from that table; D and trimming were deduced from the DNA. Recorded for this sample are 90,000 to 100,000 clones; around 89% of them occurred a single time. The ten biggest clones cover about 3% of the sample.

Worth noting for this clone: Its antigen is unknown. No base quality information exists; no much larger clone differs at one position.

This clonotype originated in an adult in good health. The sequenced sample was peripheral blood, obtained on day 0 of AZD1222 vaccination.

CDR3 loop: CSVDEGGSDTQYF. The nucleotide sequence reads TGCAGCGTTGATGAGGGAGGGTCAGATACGCAGTATTTT. The sequence links TRBV29-1 to TRBJ2-3; the junction holds 7 bases that match TRBD2. Trimming removed 3 bases from V and 4 bases from J; the gene matches leave 4 bases unexplained. The CDR3 spans 13 residues, from the cysteine through the phenylalanine. CDR3 DNA only is kept here, 39 bases in frame from base 1. According to the germline V gene, CDR1 reads SQVTM and CDR2 reads ANQGSEA.